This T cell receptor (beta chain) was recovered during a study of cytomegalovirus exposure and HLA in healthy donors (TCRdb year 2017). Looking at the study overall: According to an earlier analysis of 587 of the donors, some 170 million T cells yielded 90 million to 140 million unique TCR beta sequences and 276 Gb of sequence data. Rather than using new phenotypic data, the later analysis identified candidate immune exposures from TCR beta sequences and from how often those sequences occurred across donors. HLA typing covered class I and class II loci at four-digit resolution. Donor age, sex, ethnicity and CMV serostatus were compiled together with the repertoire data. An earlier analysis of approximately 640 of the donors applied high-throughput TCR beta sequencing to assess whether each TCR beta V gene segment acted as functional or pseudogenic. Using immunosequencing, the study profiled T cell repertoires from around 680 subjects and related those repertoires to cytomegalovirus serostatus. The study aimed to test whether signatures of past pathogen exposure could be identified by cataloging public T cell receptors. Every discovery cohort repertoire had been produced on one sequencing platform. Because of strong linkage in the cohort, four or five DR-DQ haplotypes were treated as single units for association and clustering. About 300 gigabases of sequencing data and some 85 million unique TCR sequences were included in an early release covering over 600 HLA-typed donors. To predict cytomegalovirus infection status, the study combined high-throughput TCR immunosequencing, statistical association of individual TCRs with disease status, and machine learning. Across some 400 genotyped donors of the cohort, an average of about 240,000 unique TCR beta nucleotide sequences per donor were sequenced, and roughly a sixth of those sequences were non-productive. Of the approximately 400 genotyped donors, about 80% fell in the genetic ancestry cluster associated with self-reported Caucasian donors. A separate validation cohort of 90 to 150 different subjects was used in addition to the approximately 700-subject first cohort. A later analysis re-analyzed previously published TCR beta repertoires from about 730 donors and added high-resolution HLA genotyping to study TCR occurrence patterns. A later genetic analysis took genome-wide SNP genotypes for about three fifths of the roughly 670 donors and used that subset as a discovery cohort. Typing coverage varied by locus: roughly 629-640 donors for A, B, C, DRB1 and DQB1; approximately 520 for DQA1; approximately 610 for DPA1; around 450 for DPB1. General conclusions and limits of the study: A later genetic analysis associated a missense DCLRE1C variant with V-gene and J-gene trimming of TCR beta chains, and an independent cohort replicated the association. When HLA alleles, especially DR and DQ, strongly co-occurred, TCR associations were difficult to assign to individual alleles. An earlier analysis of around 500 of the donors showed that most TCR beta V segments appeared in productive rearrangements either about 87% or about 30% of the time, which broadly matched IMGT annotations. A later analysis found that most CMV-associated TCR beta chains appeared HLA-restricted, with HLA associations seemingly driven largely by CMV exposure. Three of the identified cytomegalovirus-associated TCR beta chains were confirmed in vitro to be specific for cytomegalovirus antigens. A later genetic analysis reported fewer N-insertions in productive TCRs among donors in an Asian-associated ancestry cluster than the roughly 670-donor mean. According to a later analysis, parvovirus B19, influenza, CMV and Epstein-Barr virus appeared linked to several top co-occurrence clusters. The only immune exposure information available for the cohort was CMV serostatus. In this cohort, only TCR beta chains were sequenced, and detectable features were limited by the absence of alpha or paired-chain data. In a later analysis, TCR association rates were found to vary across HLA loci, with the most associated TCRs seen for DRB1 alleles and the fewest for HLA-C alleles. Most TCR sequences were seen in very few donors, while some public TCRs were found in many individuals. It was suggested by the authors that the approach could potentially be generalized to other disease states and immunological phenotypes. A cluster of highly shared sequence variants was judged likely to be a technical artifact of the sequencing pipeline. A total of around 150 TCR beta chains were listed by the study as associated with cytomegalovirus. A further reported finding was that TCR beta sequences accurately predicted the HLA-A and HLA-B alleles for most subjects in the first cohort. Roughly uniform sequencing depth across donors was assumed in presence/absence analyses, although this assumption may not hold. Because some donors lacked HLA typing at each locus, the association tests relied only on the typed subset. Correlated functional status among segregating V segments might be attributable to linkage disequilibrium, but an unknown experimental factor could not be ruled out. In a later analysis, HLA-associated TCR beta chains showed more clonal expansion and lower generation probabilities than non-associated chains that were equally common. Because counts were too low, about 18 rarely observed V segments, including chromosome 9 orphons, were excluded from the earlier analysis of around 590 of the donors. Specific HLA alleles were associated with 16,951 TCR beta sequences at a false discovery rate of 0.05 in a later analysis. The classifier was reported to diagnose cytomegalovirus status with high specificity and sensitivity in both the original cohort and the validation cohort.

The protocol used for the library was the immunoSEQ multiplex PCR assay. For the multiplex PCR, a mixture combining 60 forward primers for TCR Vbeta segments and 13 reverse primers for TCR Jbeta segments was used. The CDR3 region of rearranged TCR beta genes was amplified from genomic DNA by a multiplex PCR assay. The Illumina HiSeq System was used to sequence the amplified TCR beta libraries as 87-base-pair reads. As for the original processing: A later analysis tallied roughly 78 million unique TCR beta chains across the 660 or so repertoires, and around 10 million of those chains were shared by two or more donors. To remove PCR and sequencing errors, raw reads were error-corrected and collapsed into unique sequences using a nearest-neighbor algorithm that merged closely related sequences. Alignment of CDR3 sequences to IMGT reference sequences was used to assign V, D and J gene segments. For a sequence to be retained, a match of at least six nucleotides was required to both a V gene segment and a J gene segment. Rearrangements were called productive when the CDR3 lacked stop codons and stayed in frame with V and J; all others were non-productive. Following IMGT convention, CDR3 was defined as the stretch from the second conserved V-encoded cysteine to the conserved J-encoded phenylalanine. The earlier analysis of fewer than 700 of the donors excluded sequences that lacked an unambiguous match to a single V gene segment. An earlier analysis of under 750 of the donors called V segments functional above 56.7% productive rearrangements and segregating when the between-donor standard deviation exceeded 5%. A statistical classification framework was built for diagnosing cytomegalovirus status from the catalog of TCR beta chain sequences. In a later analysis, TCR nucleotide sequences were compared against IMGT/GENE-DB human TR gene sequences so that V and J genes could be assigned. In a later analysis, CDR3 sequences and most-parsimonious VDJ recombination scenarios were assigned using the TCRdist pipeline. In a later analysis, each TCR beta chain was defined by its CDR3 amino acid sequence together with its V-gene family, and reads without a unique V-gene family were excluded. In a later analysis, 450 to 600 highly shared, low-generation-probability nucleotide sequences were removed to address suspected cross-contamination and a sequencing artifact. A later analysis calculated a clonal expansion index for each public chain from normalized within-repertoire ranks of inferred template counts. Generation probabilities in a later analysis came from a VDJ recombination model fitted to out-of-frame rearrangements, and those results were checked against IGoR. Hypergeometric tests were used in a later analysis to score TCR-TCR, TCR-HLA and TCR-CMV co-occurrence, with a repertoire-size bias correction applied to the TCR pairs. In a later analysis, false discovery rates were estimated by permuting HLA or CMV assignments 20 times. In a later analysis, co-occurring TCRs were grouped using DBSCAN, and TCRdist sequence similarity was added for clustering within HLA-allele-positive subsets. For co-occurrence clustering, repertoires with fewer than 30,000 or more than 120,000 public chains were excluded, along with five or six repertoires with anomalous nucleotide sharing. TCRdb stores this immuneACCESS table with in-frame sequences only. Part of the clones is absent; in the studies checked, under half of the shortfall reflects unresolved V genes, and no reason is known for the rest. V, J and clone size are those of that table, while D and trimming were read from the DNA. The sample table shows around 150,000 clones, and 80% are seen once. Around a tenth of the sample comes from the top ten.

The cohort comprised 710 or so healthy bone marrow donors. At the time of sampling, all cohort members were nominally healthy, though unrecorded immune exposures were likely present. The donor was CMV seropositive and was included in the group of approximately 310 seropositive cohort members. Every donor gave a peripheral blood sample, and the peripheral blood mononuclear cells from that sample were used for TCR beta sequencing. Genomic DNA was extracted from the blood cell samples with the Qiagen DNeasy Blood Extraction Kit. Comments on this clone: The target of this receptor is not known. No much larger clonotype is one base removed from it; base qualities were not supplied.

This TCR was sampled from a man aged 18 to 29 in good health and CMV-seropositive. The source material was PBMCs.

The bases are TGCGCCAGCAGCCAAGATGTCGGGGGGGCTTCGAGTGAGCAGTTCTTC. The encoded protein is CASSQDVGGASSEQFF. The chain joins TRBV4-3 to TRBJ2-1; 8 nucleotides in the junction match TRBD2. At the junction V is shortened by 0 bases and J by 9 bases; bases outside the gene matches: 10. The germline V gene gives CDR1 as LGHNA and CDR2 as YSLEER. The CDR3 spans 16 residues, from the cysteine through the phenylalanine. The retained sequence is limited to the CDR3, 48 bases, with the frame set at the first base.